This record covers a single T cell receptor beta chain. Its antigen is not identified. General study results and limits: Tumor-infiltrating Treg TCR alpha and beta sequences overlapped most with tumor naive CD4+ T cells, then blood naive. Tumor memory CD4+ T cell TCR gene usage was found to cluster with blood and lymph node memory CD4+ cells and with lymph node naive CD4+ cells.

The memory fraction was CD4+CD45RO+CD25- cells. The CDR3 length is 14 residues. V was pared by 4 bases and J by 0 bases, with 10 bases between. Germline CDR1 is DFQATT and CDR2 is SNEGSKA (reference sequence). Constant-region reverse primers amplified full-length variable regions, followed by semi-nested Nested Universal Primer A PCR. TCRdb analysed the 5' RACE reads with MiXCR anew, one entry per CDR3 protein. The table includes approximately 44,000 distinct CDR3 sequences, just under 30% detected once. Sequencing was carried out using memory CD4+ T cells sorted from a lymph node. Sample subset: memory CD4+ T cells, CD4+CD45RO+CD25-. The sequence was obtained from a female donor with breast cancer. The chain is built from TRBV20-1 and TRBJ2-1; D remains unclear. CDR3 DNA: TGCAGTGCTAAGGGCTTTCGCTCCTACAATGAGCAGTTCTTC. This encodes CSAKGFRSYNEQFF.